The source of this T cell receptor beta chain is a study of CD8+CD57+ T cells in acquired aplastic anemia. Findings of the study overall: Patients versus controls showed no significant CD8+ Simpson's diversity difference. The same twenty-nine CD8+ CDR3 sequences occurred in patients and in controls.

This clonotype has only one observation. What it recognizes is unknown. TCR beta VDJ and CDR3 profiling used genomic DNA as template. TCRdb ran MiXCR on the reads and lists one entry per CDR3 protein. The table records about 180,000 distinct CDR3 sequences, under 55% of them present only once. Unmatched junction bases numbered 4, after V lost 7 bases and J lost 2 bases. The CDR3 consists of 14 residues. CDR1 and CDR2 from the germline V gene are SGHVS and FQNEAQ. The chain combines TRBV7-8 with TRBJ2-2; 7 bases are a match to TRBD1. Sequenced: sorted CD4+, CD8+, or CD8+CD57+ T cells (not recorded which) from PBMCs. The origin of this receptor is a human donor in good health. The CDR3 loop reads CASTRQGNTGELFF. CDR3 sequence (DNA): TGTGCCAGCACTCGACAGGGTAACACCGGGGAGCTGTTTTTT.